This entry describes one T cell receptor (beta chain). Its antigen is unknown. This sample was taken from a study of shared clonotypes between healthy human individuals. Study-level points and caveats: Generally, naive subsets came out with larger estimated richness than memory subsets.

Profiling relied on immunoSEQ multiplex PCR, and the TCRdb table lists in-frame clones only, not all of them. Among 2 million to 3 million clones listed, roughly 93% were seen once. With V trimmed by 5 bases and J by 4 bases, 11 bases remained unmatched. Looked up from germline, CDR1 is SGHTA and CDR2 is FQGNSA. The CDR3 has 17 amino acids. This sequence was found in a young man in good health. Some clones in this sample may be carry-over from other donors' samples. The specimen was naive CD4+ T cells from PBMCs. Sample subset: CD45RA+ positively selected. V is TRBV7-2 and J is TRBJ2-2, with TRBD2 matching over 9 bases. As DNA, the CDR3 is TGTGCCAGCAGCCCATTAGGGCGGGAGGGCGTCACCGGGGAGCTGTTTTTT. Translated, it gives CASSPLGREGVTGELFF.